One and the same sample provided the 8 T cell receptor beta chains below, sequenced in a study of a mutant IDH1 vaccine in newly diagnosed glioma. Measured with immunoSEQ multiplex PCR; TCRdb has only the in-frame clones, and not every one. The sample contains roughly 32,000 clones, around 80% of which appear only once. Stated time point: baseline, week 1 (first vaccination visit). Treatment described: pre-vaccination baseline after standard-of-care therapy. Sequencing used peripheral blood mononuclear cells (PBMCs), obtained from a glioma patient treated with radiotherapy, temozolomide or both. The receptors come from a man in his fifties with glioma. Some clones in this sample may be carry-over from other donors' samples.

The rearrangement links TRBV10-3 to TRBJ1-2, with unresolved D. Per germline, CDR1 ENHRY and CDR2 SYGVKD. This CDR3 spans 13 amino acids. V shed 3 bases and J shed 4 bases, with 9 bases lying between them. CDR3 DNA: TGTGCCATCAGTGAAGGCCTCGCCTATGGCTACACCTTC. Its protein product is CAISEGLAYGYTF.

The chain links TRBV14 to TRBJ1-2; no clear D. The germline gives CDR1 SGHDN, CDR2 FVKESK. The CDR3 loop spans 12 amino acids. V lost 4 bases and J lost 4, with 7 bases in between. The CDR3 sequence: CASSRDTYGYTF. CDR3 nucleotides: TGTGCCAGCAGCCGAGACACCTATGGCTACACCTTC.

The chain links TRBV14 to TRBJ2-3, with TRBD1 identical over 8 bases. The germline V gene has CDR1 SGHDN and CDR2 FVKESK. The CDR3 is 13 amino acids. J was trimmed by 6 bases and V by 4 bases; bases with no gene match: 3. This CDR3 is CASSPDRADTQYF. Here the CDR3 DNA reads TGTGCCAGCAGCCCGGACAGGGCCGATACGCAGTATTTT.

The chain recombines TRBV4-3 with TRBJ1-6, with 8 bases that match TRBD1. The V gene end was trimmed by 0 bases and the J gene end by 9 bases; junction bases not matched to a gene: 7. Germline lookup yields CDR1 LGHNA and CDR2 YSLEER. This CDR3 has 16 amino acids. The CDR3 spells CASSQDRTGGSSPLHF. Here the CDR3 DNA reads TGCGCCAGCAGCCAAGATCGAACAGGGGGAAGTTCACCCCTCCACTTT.

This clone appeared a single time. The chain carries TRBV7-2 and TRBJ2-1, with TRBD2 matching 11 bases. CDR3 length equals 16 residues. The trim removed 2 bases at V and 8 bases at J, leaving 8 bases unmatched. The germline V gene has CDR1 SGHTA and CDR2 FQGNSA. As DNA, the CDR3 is TGTGCCAGCAGCTTATTAGCGGGAGGGCCTGTCTATGAGCAGTTCTTC. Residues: CASSLLAGGPVYEQFF.

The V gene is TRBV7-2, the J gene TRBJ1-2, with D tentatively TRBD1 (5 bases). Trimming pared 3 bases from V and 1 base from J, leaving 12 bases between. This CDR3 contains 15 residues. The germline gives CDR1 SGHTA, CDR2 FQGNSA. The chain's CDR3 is CASSFVTGDNYGYTF. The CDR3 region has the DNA TGTGCCAGCAGCTTTGTTACAGGAGATAACTATGGCTACACCTTC. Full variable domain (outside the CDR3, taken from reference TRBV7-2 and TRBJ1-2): GAGVSQSPSNKVTEKGKDVELRCDPISGHTALYWYRQSLGQGLEFLIYFQGNSAPDKSGLPSDRFSAERTGGSVSTLTIQRTQQEDSAVYLCASSFVTGDNYGYTFGSGTRLTVV.

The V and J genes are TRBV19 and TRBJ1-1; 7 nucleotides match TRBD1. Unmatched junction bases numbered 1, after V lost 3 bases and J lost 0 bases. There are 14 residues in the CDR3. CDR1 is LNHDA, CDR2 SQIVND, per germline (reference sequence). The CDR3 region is CASSIGTVNTEAFF. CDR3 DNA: TGTGCCAGTAGTATTGGGACAGTGAACACTGAAGCTTTCTTT.

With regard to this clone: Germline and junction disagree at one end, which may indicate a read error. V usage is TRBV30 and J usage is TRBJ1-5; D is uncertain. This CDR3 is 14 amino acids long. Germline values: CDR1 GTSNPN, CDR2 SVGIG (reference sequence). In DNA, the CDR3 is TGTGCCTGGAGGGCCAGCGGGGTCAATCGGCCCCAGCATTTT. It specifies CAWRASGVNRPQHF.